Listed below are T cell receptor beta chains from one sample, sequenced in a study of blood T cell repertoires in COVID-19. Measured with immunoSEQ multiplex PCR; TCRdb has only the in-frame clones, and not every one. This table holds about 310,000 clones, over 75% found once. Sequenced material: peripheral blood. These receptors were taken from a man between 50 and 59 years old with active or convalescent COVID-19. CDR3s include the opening cysteine and the closing phenylalanine or tryptophan. The D gene is left open where the match is weak. Expanded clones are given a class, and other clones once, few, many or no size at all.

CDR3: CASSSRTGALSGDGYTF
DNA: TGTGCCAGCAGCTCACGGACAGGGGCGTTGAGTGGTGATGGCTACACCTTC
V: TRBV5-4
D: TRBD1
J: TRBJ1-2
size: -

CDR3: CASSLKGAEKLFF
DNA: TGTGCCAGCAGCTTGAAGGGGGCTGAAAAACTGTTTTTT
V: TRBV5-4
D: TRBD1
J: TRBJ1-4
size: -

CDR3: CASKAGQGQPQHF
DNA: TGTGCCAGCAAGGCGGGACAGGGCCAGCCCCAGCATTTT
V: TRBV2
D: TRBD1
J: TRBJ1-5
size: -

CDR3: CASSIGSGGINEQYF
DNA: TGTGCCAGTAGTATAGGATCAGGGGGAATCAACGAGCAGTACTTC
V: TRBV19
D: TRBD1
J: TRBJ2-7
size: -

CDR3: CASSLDRQFF
DNA: TGTGCCAGCAGCTTAGATAGACAGTTTTTT
V: TRBV11-2
D: -
J: TRBJ1-4
size: -

CDR3: CASSQDPQGGNTIYF
DNA: TGTGCCAGCAGCCAAGATCCCCAGGGGGGAAACACCATATATTTT
V: TRBV4-2
D: -
J: TRBJ1-3
size: -

CDR3: CASTQQGQTSYEQYF
DNA: TGTGCCAGCACACAACAGGGACAGACCTCCTACGAGCAGTACTTC
V: TRBV6-5
D: TRBD1
J: TRBJ2-7
size: few

CDR3: CASSSTPGLAGGLGETQYF
DNA: TGTGCCAGCAGCTCCACTCCGGGACTAGCGGGGGGGCTGGGAGAGACCCAGTACTTC
V: TRBV7-8
D: TRBD2
J: TRBJ2-5
size: -

CDR3: CASSEGAGLGLAQYF
DNA: TGTGCCAGCAGTGAGGGAGCGGGGTTGGGGTTGGCCCAGTACTTC
V: TRBV25-1
D: TRBD2
J: TRBJ2-5
size: -

CDR3: CASSLDTGGHTEAFF
DNA: TGCGCCAGCAGCTTGGATACAGGGGGGCACACTGAAGCTTTCTTT
V: TRBV5-1
D: TRBD1
J: TRBJ1-1
size: -

CDR3: CASSNGQGAYRETQYF
DNA: TGTGCCAGCAGCAACGGACAGGGGGCATATCGAGAGACCCAGTACTTC
V: TRBV7-9
D: TRBD1
J: TRBJ2-5
size: -

CDR3: CASSRLRVNTEAFF
DNA: TGTGCCAGCAGCCGACTTCGGGTGAACACTGAAGCTTTCTTT
V: TRBV11-1
D: -
J: TRBJ1-1
size: -

CDR3: CASSRTSPNTGELFF
DNA: TGTGCCAGCTCTCGGACTAGCCCGAACACCGGGGAGCTGTTTTTT
V: TRBV18
D: TRBD2
J: TRBJ2-2
size: -

CDR3: CASSPGAQTYEQYF
DNA: TGTGCCAGCTCACCAGGAGCACAAACCTACGAGCAGTACTTC
V: TRBV18
D: -
J: TRBJ2-7
size: -

CDR3: CASSIAASGGTSEQFF
DNA: TGTGCCAGTAGTATAGCCGCTAGCGGGGGTACAAGTGAGCAGTTCTTC
V: TRBV19
D: TRBD2
J: TRBJ2-1
size: -